Listed here are 25 T cell receptor beta chains from one sample, sequenced in a study of regulatory T cells in long-lasting Graves disease. Regarding time point: persistent/refractory GD, antithyroid drugs over 5 years with positive TRAb. Generation of the TCR library employed RNA extracted from PBMCs. Relying on iRepertoire HTBI primers and Arm-PCR of CDR3 regions, the team built TCR beta libraries. MiXCR, run by TCRdb on the multiplex PCR reads, gives a single entry per CDR3 protein. In the table there are more than 650,000 distinct CDR3 sequences, around 32% of which are singletons. The specimen comprised peripheral blood mononuclear cells (PBMCs), sampled when the disease was refractory, from a patient treated with antithyroid drugs. These receptors were collected from a female donor with Graves disease.

This chain uses TRBV7-3 with TRBJ2-5, with D tentatively TRBD2 (5 bases). Trimming took off 5 bases at V and 7 bases at J, with 11 bases between the two ends. Germline CDR1 reads SGHTA; CDR2 reads FQGTGA. The CDR3 sequence is 12 residues long. CDR3 coding DNA: TGTGCCAGCAGCCGAGGAGAGGGGACCCAGTACTTC. It specifies CASSRGEGTQYF.

This clonotype showed up just a few times. V gene TRBV6-1 combines with J gene TRBJ2-7; the match to TRBD2 covers 12 bases. The CDR3 contains 16 residues. Germline lookup yields CDR1 MNHNS and CDR2 SASEGT. J lost 5 bases, V lost 5 bases, and 10 bases had no gene match. CDR3 sequence: CASSLILAGGPHEQYF. The CDR3 bases are TGTGCCAGCAGTCTCATCCTAGCGGGAGGGCCCCACGAGCAGTACTTC.

The rearrangement joins TRBV14 to TRBJ1-2; TRBD1 is a possible D gene (6 bases). Per germline, CDR1 SGHDN and CDR2 FVKESK. The CDR3 contains 15 residues. V was shortened by 4 bases and J by 4 bases, with 16 bases between the two germline ends. The CDR3 nucleotides are TGTGCCAGCAGCCCCCGGACAGCCCTGAGCTATGGCTACACCTTC. This sequence encodes CASSPRTALSYGYTF.

This clonotype was counted ten times or more. This chain links TRBV6-5 with TRBJ2-7, with TRBD1 as a possible D gene (6 bases). The CDR3 sequence is 14 residues long. CDR1 and CDR2 (germline): MNHEY, SVGAGI. Trimming removed 0 bases from V and 3 bases from J, with 9 bases in between. Here the CDR3 DNA reads TGTGCCAGCAGTTACTCGAGGGGGTTCTACGAGCAGTACTTC. It codes for CASSYSRGFYEQYF.

Comment on this clonotype: Relative to the germline gene, one junction end is altered; a read error may explain this. The chain carries TRBV3-1 and TRBJ2-5, with a possible D match to TRBD2 (5 bases). There are 16 residues in the CDR3. Per the germline V gene, CDR1 is LGHDT and CDR2 is YNNKEL (reference sequence). CDR3 sequence (DNA): TGTGCCAGCAGTCAAGCAAGGGAGCCCTCCACGGAGACCCAGTACTTC. Translated: CASSQAREPSTETQYF.

This rearrangement joins TRBV11-2 to TRBJ1-4, with D uncertain. The CDR3 has 14 residues. Germline CDR1 and CDR2: SGHAT and FQNNGV. The V end was cut by 1 base, the J end by 7 bases, with 10 bases between. The CDR3 spells CASSLAPFSEKLFF. CDR3 DNA sequence: TGTGCCAGCAGCTTAGCCCCCTTTAGTGAAAAACTGTTTTTT.

This clonotype appeared many times. The chain joins TRBV12-3 or TRBV12-4 to TRBJ1-5; D is possibly TRBD1 (6 bases). V lost 3 bases and J 4 bases, leaving 13 bases between the germline ends. There are 15 residues in the CDR3. The CDR3 nucleotides read TGTGCCAGCAGTTTTTGGGGGCTTGGGAATCAGCCCCAGCATTTT. Translating it yields CASSFWGLGNQPQHF.

There are a few counts of this clonotype. CDR3 in amino acids: CAISESRGMSGGYTF. The CDR3 region has the DNA TGTGCCATCAGTGAGTCAAGGGGTATGAGCGGAGGCTACACCTTC. The chain links TRBV10-3 to TRBJ1-2; D is possibly TRBD1 (5 bases). The CDR3 loop spans 15 amino acids. Trimming took off 0 bases at V and 8 bases at J, with 16 bases between the two ends. CDR1 and CDR2 from the germline V gene are ENHRY and SYGVKD.

The table lists this clonotype with many counts. The rearrangement uses TRBV28 and TRBJ1-5; D gene uncertain. The V gene lost 7 bases and the J gene lost 1 base, with 8 bases spanning the gap. Germline V gene data show CDR1 as MDHEN and CDR2 as SYDVKM. The CDR3 totals 13 residues. The CDR3 loop reads CASIPSSNQPQHF. DNA for the CDR3: TGTGCCAGCATCCCTTCAAGCAATCAGCCCCAGCATTTT. The entire variable domain, with the rest obtained from reference TRBV28 and TRBJ1-5, is as follows: DVKVTQSSRYLVKRTGEKVFLECVQDMDHENMFWYRQDPGLGLRLIYFSYDVKMKEKGDIPEGYSVSREKKERFSLILESASTNQTSMYLCASIPSSNQPQHFGDGTRLSIL.

The count of this clonotype is one. The V and J genes are TRBV7-9 and TRBJ2-7; 7 positions agree with TRBD2. The CDR3 has 18 amino acids. Germline CDR1 is SEHNR and CDR2 is FQNEAQ (reference sequence). V dropped 0 bases and J dropped 6; count of bases not matched to a gene: 17. The CDR3 nucleotides are TGTGCCAGCAGCTTAGCCCCCCACTACTCGCGGGAGTTCGGCGAGCAGTACTTC. It encodes CASSLAPHYSREFGEQYF. Combining the CDR3 with reference TRBV7-9 and TRBJ2-7 gives the whole variable domain DTGVSQNPRHKITKRGQNVTFRCDPISEHNRLYWYRQTLGQGPEFLTYFQNEAQLEKSRLLSDRFSAERPKGSFSTLEIQRTEQGDSAMYLCASSLAPHYSREFGEQYFGPGTRLTVT.

This clonotype was detected a few times. The chain recombines TRBV20-1 with TRBJ2-5; the match to TRBD2 covers 7 bases. Germline V CDR1 and CDR2: DFQATT, SNEGSKA (reference sequence). The V segment lost 4 bases and the J segment 2 bases; nucleotides outside the gene matches: 10. CDR3 length: 15 residues. CDR3 region: CSATSGPGGQETQYF. The DNA of the CDR3 is TGCAGTGCTACTAGCGGTCCGGGGGGACAAGAGACCCAGTACTTC.

This chain uses TRBV12-3 or TRBV12-4 with TRBJ2-5; 10 bases map to TRBD1. This CDR3 has 15 amino acids. V lost 1 base and J lost 5; bases outside the gene matches: 4. CDR3 sequence (DNA): TGTGCCAGCAGTTTAGGGACAGGGGGGATGGAGACCCAGTACTTC. Amino acids: CASSLGTGGMETQYF.

Of note for this clonotype: A read error may account for a junction end that differs from germline. J is TRBJ2-7 and V is TRBV20-1; TRBD1 matches 7 bases. CDR3 length: 13 residues. Germline-derived CDR1 and CDR2 are DFQATT and SNEGSKA (reference sequence). CDR3 sequence reads: CSARLTGSCEQYF. The CDR3 DNA reads as TGCAGTGCTCGCTTGACAGGGTCCTGCGAGCAGTACTTC.

The V call is TRBV5-8, the J call TRBJ2-5; D is perhaps TRBD1 (5 bases). The J call may be mistaken, given a closer DNA end match to TRBJ2-7. The CDR3 covers 13 residues. Germline loops: CDR1 SGHTS, CDR2 YDEGEE. CDR3 coding DNA: TGTGCCAGCAGCCCCAGGGTAAAGAACGAGCAGTACTTC. Protein: CASSPRVKNEQYF.

The chain combines TRBV30 with TRBJ1-5, with 8 nucleotides matching TRBD1. The V gene end was trimmed by 3 bases and the J gene end by 11 bases; junction bases not matched to a gene: 15. The CDR3 is 15 amino acids. Per germline, CDR1 GTSNPN and CDR2 SVGIG (reference sequence). This CDR3 is CAWRSGTGTPWAQHF. CDR3 sequence (DNA): TGTGCCTGGAGGTCCGGGACAGGCACCCCGTGGGCCCAGCATTTT.

This clonotype has more than one count but fewer than ten. J is TRBJ1-4 and V is TRBV28, with D possibly TRBD1 on 6 matching bases. The CDR3 has 14 residues. V lost 6 bases to trimming and J lost 8 bases, with 16 bases between them. CDR1 MDHEN and CDR2 SYDVKM come from the germline V gene. This CDR3 reads CASSFTGIKEKLFF. In DNA, the CDR3 is TGTGCCAGCAGCTTTACAGGGATAAAGGAAAAACTGTTTTTT.

The chain couples TRBV9 to TRBJ1-2; 8 nucleotides match TRBD1. The CDR3 has 15 residues. The germline CDR1 and CDR2 sequences are SGDLS and YYNGEE. V was clipped by 0 bases and J by 1 base; unmatched bases: 2. The CDR3, as DNA: TGTGCCAGCAGCGTAGCAGGGGGCAATAACTATGGCTACACCTTC. Protein sequence: CASSVAGGNNYGYTF.

The V and J genes are TRBV30 and TRBJ2-7; D not certain. Trimming shortened V by 3 bases and J by 0 bases, and 9 bases separated the two germline ends. The CDR3 runs to 13 residues. CDR1 GTSNPN and CDR2 SVGIG come from the germline V gene (reference sequence). CDR3 region: CAWRPLRSYEQYF. CDR3 coding DNA: TGTGCCTGGAGACCGCTACGCTCCTACGAGCAGTACTTC.

This clonotype appeared a single time. The CDR3: CASSLLQADYGYTF. In DNA form, the CDR3 reads TGCGCCAGCAGCTTATTACAGGCCGACTATGGCTACACCTTC. The gene calls are TRBV5-1 and TRBJ1-2; possible D gene TRBD1, 5 bases. Germline lookup yields CDR1 SGHRS and CDR2 YFSETQ. CDR3 length: 14 residues. V gave up 2 bases and J gave up 3 bases, with 11 bases separating them.

This clonotype was seen a few times. The chain is built from TRBV19 and TRBJ2-6, with 10 bases that match TRBD1. The germline CDR1 and CDR2 sequences are LNHDA and SQIVND (reference sequence). V shed 5 bases and J 0 bases; nucleotides not matched to a gene: 7. This CDR3 is 18 amino acids long. CDR3 nucleotides: TGTGCCAGTAGTCACGGGACAGGGGACAGCTCTGGGGCCAACGTCCTGACTTTC. Translated, it gives CASSHGTGDSSGANVLTF.

The rearrangement links TRBV28 to TRBJ1-1; 7 positions agree with TRBD1. The CDR3 sequence is 16 residues long. V gave up 6 bases and J gave up 1 base; unmatched junction bases: 11. Germline values: CDR1 MDHEN, CDR2 SYDVKM. This chain's CDR3 is CASSQERQGKNTEAFF. The DNA for the CDR3 is TGTGCCAGCAGCCAAGAAAGACAGGGCAAGAACACTGAAGCTTTCTTT.

The V and J genes are TRBV11-2 and TRBJ2-7; the D is unclear. The CDR3 extends over 15 amino acids. V was pared by 2 bases and J by 3 bases, with 14 bases between. The V gene's germline CDR1 is SGHAT and CDR2 FQNNGV. CDR3 sequence reads: CASSLSLPFVYEQYF. DNA of the CDR3: TGTGCCAGCAGCTTATCGTTACCGTTCGTCTACGAGCAGTACTTC.

The rearrangement links TRBV30 to TRBJ2-2; tentative D call: TRBD2 (6 bases). CDR3 length: 14 residues. Germline V gives CDR1 GTSNPN, CDR2 SVGIG (reference sequence). The germline V and J ends were trimmed by 0 bases and 6 bases, with 11 bases remaining between them. CDR3 region: CAWSVLRESGELFF. CDR3 coding DNA: TGTGCCTGGAGTGTTTTACGGGAGTCCGGGGAGCTGTTTTTT.

This rearrangement joins TRBV20-1 to TRBJ1-2; D remains ambiguous. This CDR3 spans 13 amino acids. Germline-derived CDR1 and CDR2 are DFQATT and SNEGSKA (reference sequence). With 0 bases removed from V and 1 base from J, the gap between germline ends came to 6 bases. The CDR3 region is CSAREIVNYGYTF. CDR3 nucleotide sequence: TGCAGTGCTAGAGAAATCGTTAACTATGGCTACACCTTC.

The rearrangement links TRBV20-1 to TRBJ2-2; 7 positions match TRBD1. The CDR3 consists of 16 residues. V lost 0 bases, J lost 2 bases, and 6 bases stayed unmatched. CDR1 and CDR2 (germline): DFQATT, SNEGSKA (reference sequence). The CDR3 sequence: CSARDPDRRNTGELFF. The CDR3 DNA reads as TGCAGTGCTAGAGATCCGGACAGGCGAAACACCGGGGAGCTGTTTTTT.